The 5 T cell receptor beta chains presented below share a single source sample, sequenced in a study of blood T cell repertoires in COVID-19. TCRdb's copy holds only in-frame clones and misses some; the assay was immunoSEQ multiplex PCR. Altogether about 110,000 clones are present, roughly 85% being singletons, with the ten largest covering 2% to 2.5%. The sample consisted of peripheral blood. These TCRs come from a human donor in a cohort sampled during active COVID-19.

The chain has TRBV5-1 and TRBJ1-6; D gene ambiguous. Germline CDR1 and CDR2: SGHRS and YFSETQ. This CDR3 spans 13 amino acids. V was cut by 1 base and J by 14 bases, with 13 bases left in between. Written as DNA, the CDR3 is TGCGCCAGCAGCTTGAAGCTGGACTCATCCCTCCACTTT. It codes for CASSLKLDSSLHF. The entire variable domain, with the rest obtained from reference TRBV5-1 and TRBJ1-6, is as follows: KAGVTQTPRYLIKTRGQQVTLSCSPISGHRSVSWYQQTPGQGLQFLFEYFSETQRNKGNFPGRFSGRQFSNSRSEMNVSTLELGDSALYLCASSLKLDSSLHFGNGTRLTVT.

J is TRBJ2-2 and V is TRBV11-2; possible D gene TRBD1, 6 bases. The CDR3 length is 15 residues. V dropped 5 bases and J dropped 6 bases, with 16 bases sitting between them. In germline, CDR1 is SGHAT, CDR2 FQNNGV. The CDR3 reads CASSAQAGVAGELFF. As DNA, the CDR3 is TGTGCCAGCAGCGCCCAGGCAGGGGTTGCCGGGGAGCTGTTTTTT.

The chain carries TRBV28 and TRBJ1-1, with 8 bases identical to TRBD1. The CDR3 length is 13 residues. Germline CDR1 is MDHEN and CDR2 is SYDVKM. V was clipped by 6 bases and J by 6 bases; unmatched bases: 6. For the CDR3, the DNA is TGTGCCAGCAGCGACAGGGGTGTCGCTGAAGCTTTCTTT. Protein sequence: CASSDRGVAEAFF.

This clone was found once. The gene calls are TRBV7-2 and TRBJ2-3; D perhaps matches TRBD1 (5 bases). Germline V gives CDR1 SGHTA, CDR2 FQGNSA. This CDR3 contains 15 residues. V lost 3 bases and J 3 bases, leaving 13 bases between the germline ends. CDR3 nucleotide sequence: TGTGCCAGCAGCTTCAACGCAGGGAATACAGATACGCAGTATTTT. Protein product: CASSFNAGNTDTQYF.

This chain links TRBV6-1 with TRBJ2-7; the D is unclear. CDR3 length: 15 amino acids. The V end was cut by 0 bases, the J end by 6 bases, with 15 bases between. The germline CDR1 and CDR2 sequences are MNHNS and SASEGT. DNA of the CDR3: TGTGCCAGCAGTGAAGCCCTGACCTACGCGGCCGAGCAGTACTTC. It codes for CASSEALTYAAEQYF.